This T cell receptor (beta chain) was sequenced for a study of T cells after yellow fever vaccination (dated by TCRdb to between 2018 and 2021). Background on the whole study: The SMART-Seq v4 Ultra Low Input RNA kit was used to prepare libraries from fractions with low cell numbers. To follow T-cell clones before and after both primary and booster YFV17D yellow fever vaccination, bulk TCR alpha and beta repertoires underwent longitudinal sequencing. The cohort comprised two healthy male donors, one aged 18 to 30 and one aged 30 to 40 years. Bulk PBMC replicates and cell subsets were isolated from blood drawn at multiple timepoints before and after both primary and secondary immunization.

The CDR1 and CDR2 encoded by the germline V gene are MNHNS and SASEGT. From V the trimming removes 6 bases and from J it removes 2 bases, while the gene matches leave 5 bases of the junction unaccounted for. The CDR3, from cysteine to phenylalanine, totals 14 residues. The read is trimmed to its CDR3 DNA, 42 bases read in frame from base 1. Results and caveats for the whole study, not just this receptor: Because the study included only two donors, the extent to which the findings can be generalized is limited. After the booster, most of the clones that had expanded following primary vaccination were detected again (almost 98% of CD4 and 80% to 90% of CD8), which suggests that memory was broadly maintained. The secondary T-cell response was found to be weaker but faster than the primary response, with a peak reached on day 5 rather than on day 15. Computational filtering was required because FACS-sorted repertoires could contain abundant contaminating clonotypes from the bulk population. A small fraction of clonotypes appeared in both the CD4 and CD8 compartments, likely as a result of convergent recombination.

Sequencing used an Illumina NovaSeq 6000. TCR cDNA was synthesized by 5'RACE template switching, which introduced a universal primer site and unique molecular identifiers. Priming for cDNA synthesis came from both the TCR alpha and TCR beta constant segments. Two PCR steps were used to amplify libraries, with sample barcodes and sequencing adapters being added in the second step. Libraries were sequenced on Illumina HiSeq 2500 (2x100 bp) or NovaSeq (2x150 bp). As for the authors' bioinformatics: MIGEC was used to demultiplex reads and collapse the reads into UMI consensus sequences, and MiXCR was used for V(D)J alignment. Vaccine-responding clonotypes were defined with edgeR using replicate PBMC samples, requiring FDR below 0.01 and a log2 fold change above 5 up to day 15. Each bulk clonotype was labeled CD4 or CD8 based on which sequenced repertoire, CD4 or CD8, contained the clonotype at higher abundance. TCRdb itself trimmed the public reads at Q25 with fastp, ran MiXCR and retained productive beta chains. Entries that share a CDR3 protein sequence are merged under the most common genes and DNA. TCRdb assigned the V and J calls; the authors' analysis was not used. This sample has some 290,000 distinct CDR3 sequences in its table, and 9.5% to 12% of those were observed once. The ten largest clones add up to less than 3.5% of the sample.

This clonotype was picked up a small number of times. The specificity of this receptor is unknown. The record has no base qualities; no much larger clone is one base away. The label giving this sample's treatment or condition can be read as: live attenuated yellow fever vaccine strain. A standard Ficoll-Paque protocol was used to isolate PBMCs from peripheral blood. Dynabeads CD4 and CD8 positive selection kits were used to isolate CD4 and CD8 T-cell fractions. RNA was extracted with TriZol from bulk PBMCs, CD4 and CD8 fractions, and dextramer-positive and dextramer-negative fractions. The chain is assembled from TRBV6-1 and TRBJ1-2; 8 middle bases align to TRBD1. The sequence was obtained from a man between 18 and 29 years old who received the YFV17D yellow fever vaccine. Sequences were derived from CD4+ T cells sorted from PBMCs, sampled 45 days after the yellow fever booster vaccination. The nucleotides read TGTGCCAGCAGCACGGACAGGGAAAACTATGGCTACACCTTC. This sequence encodes CASSTDRENYGYTF.